This T cell receptor beta chain was recorded in a study of monozygotic twins with inflammatory bowel disease (dated by TCRdb to between 2018 and 2020). Background for the entire study: A total of roughly 28 monozygotic twin pairs were included in the full study, comprising nine German pairs (four IBD-concordant, five IBD-discordant) and 19 IBD-discordant Danish pairs. The search for disease-associated traits relied mainly on comparing IBD patients with their genetically identical healthy co-twins within discordant pairs. Each individual had, on average, about 151 000 unique TCRalpha sequences and 181 000 unique TCRbeta sequences available for analysis. What the authors observed across the whole study: Because patients were on differing immunosuppressive treatments, the repertoires may have picked up extra background noise and inter-individual variability. Repertoire similarity did not differ between concordant and discordant twins, which could be due to limited statistical power. Fewer clonotypes were shared with other individuals by IBD patients than by healthy twins, most markedly in patients showing signs of disease activity. The analysis was unable to tell apart different T cell subtypes. No single strong signal or clonotype linked to IBD turned up in the results, so the idea that one exists was not supported. TCRbeta repertoire diversity, by inverse Simpson index, was decreased in IBD patients compared with their healthy co-twins.

The library was obtained by 5' RACE. The input for every TCR library was around 4,000 ng of total RNA. cDNA was synthesized with SMARTScribe reverse transcriptase in eight separate reactions per sample. During cDNA synthesis, template switching was used to introduce unique molecular identifiers that contained a 6-nucleotide sample barcode. TCRalpha and TCRbeta cDNA was amplified in two nested PCRs of around 15 and 9 cycles, and bead purification was carried out after each PCR. Before amplification, the cDNA was treated with uracil DNA-glycosylase and purified using the QIAquick PCR purification kit. The second PCR added Illumina TruSeq-compatible adapters along with sample-specific barcodes. Library quality and concentration were assessed using TapeStation and Qubit, and approximately 5 ng of each library was pooled. Pooled libraries were sequenced on an Illumina HiSeq2500 single-index Rapid Run with 2 x 100 bp reads and custom sequencing primers. On the authors' methods: PCR and sequencing errors were corrected by UMI-based consensus assembly using MiGEC version 1.2.6. V(D)J alignment, clonotype assembly and CDR3 extraction were performed with MiXCR version 2.1.1. Gene usage, clonotype sharing and MAIT/NKT TCR abundance were normalised by analysing the top 1000, 10 000 and 20 000 clonotypes per sample. Diversity was computed as the inverse Simpson index with the vegan R package after downsampling to 27 000 UMIs. Statistical testing used paired Mann-Whitney U tests on the discordant twin pairs and applied Benjamini-Hochberg correction for multiple testing. With the reads reprocessed by TCRdb, a single entry stands for each CDR3 protein sequence and no DNA is reported. The V and J calls were not made by the authors but by TCRdb's processing. This sample's table lists roughly 100,000 distinct CDR3 sequences. The top ten clones comprise 1.5% to 2% of the sample.

The germline V gene sets CDR1 to KGHSH and CDR2 to LQKENI. Measured from the cysteine to the phenylalanine, the CDR3 is 16 residues long. No DNA was logged. A roughly 2.5 ml peripheral blood sample was drawn into PAXgene tubes per donor and stored at -80°C. Without any T cell sorting, total RNA was extracted from whole blood using the PAXgene blood miRNA kit on an automated QIAcube. Peripheral blood from monozygotic twin pairs who were concordant or discordant for inflammatory bowel disease underwent deep TCRalpha and TCRbeta repertoire profiling using unique molecular barcoding. Smoking habits were recorded for all twin pairs, with individuals classified as current, former or never smokers. For this clonotype: No cognate antigen has been identified for it.

The rearranged segments are TRBV18 and TRBJ2-5; TCRdb indicates TRBD2, and absent DNA this call remains unverified. The sequenced material came from blood. This sequence originates from a human donor with ulcerative colitis or Crohn's disease, or a healthy co-twin of an affected twin (not recorded which). The CDR3 region has the sequence CASSPLEAGGKETQYF.